This TCR beta chain is from a study of cytomegalovirus exposure and HLA in healthy donors. The PCR contained 60 Vbeta and 13 Jbeta primers. TCRdb's copy holds only in-frame clones and misses some; the assay was immunoSEQ multiplex PCR. The sample lists over 100,000 clones, around 77% occurring once. Study results and caveats: It was reported in a later analysis that an Asian-associated ancestry cluster showed fewer N-insertions than the approximately 690-donor mean.

The germline CDR1 and CDR2 sequences are MNHEY and SVGAGI. V was pared by 6 bases and J by 10 bases, with 11 bases of the junction left unmatched. The CDR3 has 13 residues. Remarks on this clone: Its target is not known.

This sequence originates from a man aged 35-49 years in good health and CMV-seropositive. V gene TRBV6-5 combines with J gene TRBJ2-7; TRBD2 matches 8 bases. The source material was PBMCs. CDR3 bases: TGTGCCAGCAGCCCCACGCGGGAGGAGGGCCAGTACTTC. This gives the protein CASSPTREEGQYF.